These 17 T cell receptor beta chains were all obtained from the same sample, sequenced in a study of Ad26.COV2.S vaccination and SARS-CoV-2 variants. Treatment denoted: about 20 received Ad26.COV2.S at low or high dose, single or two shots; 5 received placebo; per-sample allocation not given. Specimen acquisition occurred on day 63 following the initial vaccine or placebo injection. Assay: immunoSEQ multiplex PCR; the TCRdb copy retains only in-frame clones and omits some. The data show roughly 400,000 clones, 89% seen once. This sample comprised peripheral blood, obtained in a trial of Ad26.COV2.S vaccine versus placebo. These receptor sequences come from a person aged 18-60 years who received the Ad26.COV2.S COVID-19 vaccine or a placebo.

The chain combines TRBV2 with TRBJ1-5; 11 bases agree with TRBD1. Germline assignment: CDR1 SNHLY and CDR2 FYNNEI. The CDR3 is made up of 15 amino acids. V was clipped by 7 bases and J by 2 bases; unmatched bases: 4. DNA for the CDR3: TGTGCCAGCATCCTGGACAGGGGGCGCAATCAGCCCCAGCATTTT. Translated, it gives CASILDRGRNQPQHF.

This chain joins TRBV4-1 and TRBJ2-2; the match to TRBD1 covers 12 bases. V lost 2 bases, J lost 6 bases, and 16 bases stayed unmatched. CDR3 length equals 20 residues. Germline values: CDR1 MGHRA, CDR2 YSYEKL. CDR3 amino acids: CASSQRSTPGQGAFAGELFF. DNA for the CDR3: TGCGCCAGCAGCCAACGGAGCACACCGGGACAGGGGGCTTTCGCCGGGGAGCTGTTTTTT.

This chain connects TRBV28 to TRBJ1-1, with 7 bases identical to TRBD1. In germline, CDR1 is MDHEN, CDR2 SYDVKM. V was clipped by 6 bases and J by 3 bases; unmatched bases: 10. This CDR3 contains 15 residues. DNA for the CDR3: TGTGCCAGCAGCCCCCGGACAGGAGCCTACACTGAAGCTTTCTTT. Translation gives CASSPRTGAYTEAFF. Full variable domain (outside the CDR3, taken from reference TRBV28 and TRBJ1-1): DVKVTQSSRYLVKRTGEKVFLECVQDMDHENMFWYRQDPGLGLRLIYFSYDVKMKEKGDIPEGYSVSREKKERFSLILESASTNQTSMYLCASSPRTGAYTEAFFGQGTRLTVV.

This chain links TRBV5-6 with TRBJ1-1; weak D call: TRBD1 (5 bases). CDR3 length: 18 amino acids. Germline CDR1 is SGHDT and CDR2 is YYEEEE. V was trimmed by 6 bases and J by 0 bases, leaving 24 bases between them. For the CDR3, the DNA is TGTGCCAGCACCCTTACTGTGGGGGGGATTGGCATGAACACTGAAGCTTTCTTT. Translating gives CASTLTVGGIGMNTEAFF.

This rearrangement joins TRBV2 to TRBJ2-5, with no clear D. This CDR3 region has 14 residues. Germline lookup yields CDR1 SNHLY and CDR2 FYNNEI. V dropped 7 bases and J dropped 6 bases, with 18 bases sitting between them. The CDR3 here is CASKFSPAVQTQYF. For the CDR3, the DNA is TGTGCCAGCAAATTTTCACCCGCCGTACAGACCCAGTACTTC.

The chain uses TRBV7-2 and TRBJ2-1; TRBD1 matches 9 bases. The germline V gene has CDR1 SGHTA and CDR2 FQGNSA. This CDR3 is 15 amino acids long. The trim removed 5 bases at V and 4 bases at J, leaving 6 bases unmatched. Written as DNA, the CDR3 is TGTGCCAGCAGCCAGGGACAGGGAGGGTACAATGAGCAGTTCTTC. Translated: CASSQGQGGYNEQFF.

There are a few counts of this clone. The CDR3 nucleotides are TGTGCCAGCAGCCCCAGGGGGATCGAGAGCCCCTTTAGGCTCCGGATATCCGGGGAGCTGTTTTTT. It is translated as CASSPRGIESPFRLRISGELFF. V usage is TRBV7-3 and J usage is TRBJ2-2, with TRBD1 matching 7 bases. Trimming removed 5 bases from V and 6 bases from J; junction bases left unmatched: 30. Germline loops: CDR1 SGHTA, CDR2 FQGTGA. This CDR3 spans 22 amino acids.

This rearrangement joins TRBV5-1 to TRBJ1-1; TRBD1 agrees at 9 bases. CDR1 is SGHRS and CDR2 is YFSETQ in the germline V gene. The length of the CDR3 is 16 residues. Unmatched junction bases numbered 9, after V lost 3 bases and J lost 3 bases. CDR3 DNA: TGCGCCAGCAGCTCCCGGGACAGGGAAAGGGACACTGAAGCTTTCTTT. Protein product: CASSSRDRERDTEAFF.

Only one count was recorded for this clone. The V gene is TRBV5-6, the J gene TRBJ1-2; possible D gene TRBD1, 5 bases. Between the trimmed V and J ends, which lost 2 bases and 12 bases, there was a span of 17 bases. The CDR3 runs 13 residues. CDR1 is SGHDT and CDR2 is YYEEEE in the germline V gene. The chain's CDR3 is CASSLGTTREDTF. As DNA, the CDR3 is TGTGCCAGCAGCTTAGGGACCACACGGGAGGACACCTTC.

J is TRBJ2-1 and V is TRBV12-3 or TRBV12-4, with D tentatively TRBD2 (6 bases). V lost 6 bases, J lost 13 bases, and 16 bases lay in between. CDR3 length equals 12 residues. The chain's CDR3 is CASSYRGTGQFF. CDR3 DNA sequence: TGTGCCAGCAGCTACCGCGGGACGGGACAGTTCTTC.

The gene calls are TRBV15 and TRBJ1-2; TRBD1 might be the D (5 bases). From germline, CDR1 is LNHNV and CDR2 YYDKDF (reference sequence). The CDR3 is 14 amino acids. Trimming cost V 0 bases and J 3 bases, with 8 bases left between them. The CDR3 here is CATSREGTHYGYTF. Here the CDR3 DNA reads TGTGCCACCAGCAGAGAAGGGACGCACTATGGCTACACCTTC.

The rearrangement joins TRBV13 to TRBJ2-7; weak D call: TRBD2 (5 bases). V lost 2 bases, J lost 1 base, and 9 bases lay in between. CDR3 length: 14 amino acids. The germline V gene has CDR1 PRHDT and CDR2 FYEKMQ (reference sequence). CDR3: CASSLRTLSYEQYF. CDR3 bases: TGTGCCAGCAGCTTAAGGACTTTGTCCTACGAGCAGTACTTC.

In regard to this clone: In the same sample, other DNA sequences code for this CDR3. This chain's CDR3 is CASSLGTGNEKLFF. CDR3 nucleotides: TGTGCCAGCAGCTTAGGGACCGGGAATGAAAAACTGTTTTTT. The chain links TRBV7-9 to TRBJ1-4; no reliable D call. Between the trimmed V and J ends, which lost 1 base and 5 bases, there was a span of 8 bases. CDR3 size: 14 residues. CDR1 is SEHNR and CDR2 is FQNEAQ in the germline V gene (reference sequence).

The CDR3 DNA reads as TGTGCCAGCAGCCCCCCGGGACAGGGTGTAAAGCAGTACTTC. Protein: CASSPPGQGVKQYF. The V and J genes are TRBV5-4 and TRBJ2-7; 9 nucleotides line up with TRBD1. Germline V gene data show CDR1 as SGHNT and CDR2 as YYREEE (reference sequence). The trim removed 4 bases at V and 8 bases at J, leaving 10 bases unmatched. The CDR3 contains 14 residues.

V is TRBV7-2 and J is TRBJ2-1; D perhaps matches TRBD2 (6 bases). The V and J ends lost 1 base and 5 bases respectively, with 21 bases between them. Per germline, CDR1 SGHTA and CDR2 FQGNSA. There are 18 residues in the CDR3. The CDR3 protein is CASSLGLGKGRWHNEQFF. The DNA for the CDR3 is TGTGCCAGCAGCTTAGGACTAGGGAAGGGGCGATGGCACAATGAGCAGTTCTTC. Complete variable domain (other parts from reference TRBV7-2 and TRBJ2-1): GAGVSQSPSNKVTEKGKDVELRCDPISGHTALYWYRQSLGQGLEFLIYFQGNSAPDKSGLPSDRFSAERTGGSVSTLTIQRTQQEDSAVYLCASSLGLGKGRWHNEQFFGPGTRLTVL.

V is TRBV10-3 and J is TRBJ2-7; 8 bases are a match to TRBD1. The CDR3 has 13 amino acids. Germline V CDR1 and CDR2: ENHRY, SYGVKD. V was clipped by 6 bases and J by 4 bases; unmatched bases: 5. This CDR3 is CAISGTGGYEQYF. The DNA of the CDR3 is TGTGCCATCAGCGGGACAGGTGGGTACGAGCAGTACTTC.

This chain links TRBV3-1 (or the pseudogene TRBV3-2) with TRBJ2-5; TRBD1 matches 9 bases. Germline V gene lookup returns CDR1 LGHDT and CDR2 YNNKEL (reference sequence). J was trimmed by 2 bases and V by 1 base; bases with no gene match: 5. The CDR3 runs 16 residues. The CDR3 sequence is CASSQGMGQGQETQYF. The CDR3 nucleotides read TGTGCCAGCAGCCAAGGGATGGGACAGGGTCAAGAGACCCAGTACTTC.